The 8 T cell receptor beta chains below all came from one sample that was sequenced in a study of neurological immune-mediated disorders. As for time point: longitudinal time-point 2. TCRdb re-derived calls from the 5' RACE reads in MiXCR, one entry per CDR3 protein. The top ten clones hold approximately 12% of a sample with 60,000 to 75,000 distinct CDR3 sequences, nearly 10% of them seen once. Material: PBMCs. These receptors all come from a man aged 25 to 40 in good health.

The chain carries TRBV20-1 and TRBJ2-1; a weak D match, TRBD2 (5 bases). The CDR3 has 18 amino acids. Per germline, CDR1 DFQATT and CDR2 SNEGSKA (reference sequence). With 0 bases removed from V and 6 bases from J, the gap between germline ends came to 24 bases. CDR3 sequence: CSARDEVGRGSGSNEQFF. For the CDR3, the DNA is TGCAGTGCTAGAGATGAGGTAGGCAGAGGGAGTGGAAGCAATGAGCAGTTCTTC.

Ten or more counts support this clonotype. The gene calls are TRBV11-2 and TRBJ2-4; D possibly corresponds to TRBD1 (5 bases). Between the trimmed V and J ends, which lost 5 bases and 0 bases, there was a span of 11 bases. The CDR3 extends over 15 amino acids. Germline V CDR1 and CDR2: SGHAT, FQNNGV. The CDR3, as DNA: TGTGCCAGCAGCCCCCGACAGCTAGCCAAAAACATTCAGTACTTC. Translation: CASSPRQLAKNIQYF. The full variable domain, its missing parts supplied by reference TRBV11-2 and TRBJ2-4, is EAGVAQSPRYKIIEKRQSVAFWCNPISGHATLYWYQQILGQGPKLLIQFQNNGVVDDSQLPKDRFSAERLKGVDSTLKIQPAKLEDSAVYLCASSPRQLAKNIQYFGAGTRLSVL.

This clonotype is classed as medium-sized. This chain uses TRBV3-1 with TRBJ2-3; 8 nucleotides align to TRBD2. The CDR3 extends over 16 amino acids. CDR1 and CDR2 from the germline V gene are LGHDT and YNNKEL (reference sequence). Trimming at V came to 4 bases and at J to 2 bases, leaving 8 bases not matched to a gene. CDR3 sequence reads: CASSLGLADITDTQYF. Here the CDR3 DNA reads TGTGCCAGCAGCCTCGGACTAGCAGATATCACAGATACGCAGTATTTT.

There are a few counts of this clonotype. V is TRBV12-3 or TRBV12-4 and J is TRBJ2-1, with D possibly being TRBD1 (6 bases). Trimming took 7 bases from V and 5 from J, leaving 9 bases between them. This CDR3 has 12 residues. CDR3 bases: TGTGCCAGCAACAGGGCTGACAATGAGCAGTTCTTC. It specifies CASNRADNEQFF.

V usage is TRBV6-2 or TRBV6-3 and J usage is TRBJ1-5; D unclear. Germline V CDR1 and CDR2: MNHEY, SVGEGT. The V end lost 0 bases, the J end lost 1 base, and 10 bases lay between the germline ends. This CDR3 comprises 16 residues. Written as DNA, the CDR3 is TGTGCCAGCAGTTACTCGTCGGACTCCAGCAATCAGCCCCAGCATTTT. It encodes CASSYSSDSSNQPQHF.

This clonotype was seen repeatedly, ten times or more. The V and J genes are TRBV4-1 and TRBJ2-2, with D uncertain. The CDR3 totals 12 residues. The germline gives CDR1 MGHRA, CDR2 YSYEKL. Deletions cut 4 bases from V and 7 bases from J, with 7 bases between. The CDR3 sequence is CASSPDDGELFF. In DNA, the CDR3 is TGCGCCAGCAGCCCAGACGACGGGGAGCTGTTTTTT.

Ten or more counts support this clonotype. The J gene is TRBJ1-5, the V gene TRBV5-6; a weak D match, TRBD1 (5 bases). Per the germline V gene, CDR1 is SGHDT and CDR2 is YYEEEE. The CDR3 is 14 residues long. V was clipped by 4 bases and J by 2 bases, with 10 bases between them. The CDR3 DNA sequence: TGTGCCAGCAGCGGGGGTCAGGGCAATCAGCCCCAGCATTTT. It yields the protein CASSGGQGNQPQHF.

This clonotype ranks as medium-sized (0.01 to 0.1%). The gene calls are TRBV28 and TRBJ2-1; D is possibly TRBD2 (5 bases). The CDR3 runs 13 residues. V gave up 3 bases and J gave up 4 bases, with 7 bases separating them. Per germline, CDR1 MDHEN and CDR2 SYDVKM. The CDR3 reads CASSFSGYNEQFF. DNA of the CDR3: TGTGCCAGCAGTTTTTCGGGGTACAATGAGCAGTTCTTC.